This is a list of T cell receptor beta chains from one sample in a study of regulatory T cells in long-lasting Graves disease. MiXCR, applied by TCRdb to the multiplex PCR reads, yields one record per CDR3 protein. The sample holds a few hundred thousand distinct CDR3 sequences, about a sixth seen once. These data were likewise used in another study, on T cells in Graves' hyperthyroidism and ophthalmopathy.

This specimen consisted of peripheral blood mononuclear cells (PBMCs), obtained at new diagnosis, from a patient treated with antithyroid drugs. The receptors originated from a man between 40 and 49 years old with Graves disease. CDR3s include the opening cysteine and the closing phenylalanine or tryptophan. D genes are given only for firm matches.

15	TRBV19	TRBJ1-2	-	CASSIKGPAVYGYTF
15	TRBV4-2	TRBJ1-5	-	CASSQEVRAHQPQHF
15	TRBV5-1	TRBJ2-5	TRBD1	CASSRLTGPQETQYF
13	TRBV20-1	TRBJ2-5	TRBD2	CSATGGRVETQYF
13	TRBV18	TRBJ1-6	-	CASSPRLNSPLHF
11	TRBV7-8	TRBJ2-1	-	CASSLAGREFF
17	TRBV12-3/TRBV12-4	TRBJ2-5	-	CASSLSRSKGWGGTQYF
17	TRBV7-9	TRBJ1-4	-	CASTLRGGPATNEKLFF
12	TRBV20-1	TRBJ2-1	-	CSARIRFDEQFF
17	TRBV12-3/TRBV12-4	TRBJ2-3	-	CASSPSSGRAGTDTQYF
15	TRBV28	TRBJ2-7	-	CASSLQPGGWSEQYF
14	TRBV2	TRBJ1-1	-	CASMRTVADTEAFF
16	TRBV9	TRBJ2-1	-	CASSADRTGYYNEQFF
16	TRBV7-9	TRBJ2-5	TRBD1	CASSSYPTGKVETQYF
14	TRBV20-1	TRBJ2-7	-	CSARKLRGRYEQYF
13	TRBV3-1	TRBJ1-1	-	CASSHEIGTEAFF
17	TRBV24-1	TRBJ2-3	-	CATSEPGEVVRTDTQYF
15	TRBV20-1	TRBJ2-2	-	CSARDFGTGTGELFF
16	TRBV6-5	TRBJ1-1	-	CASSYMAVTPRGEAFF
16	TRBV6-2/TRBV6-3	TRBJ1-2	TRBD1	CASSSAGTGRNYGYTF
16	TRBV7-9	TRBJ2-1	-	CASQRRSGLFYNEQFF
14	TRBV7-2	TRBJ2-5	-	CASSLRTLQETQYF
13	TRBV11-2	TRBJ2-7	TRBD1	CASSSNRGYEQYF
15	TRBV11-3	TRBJ2-1	-	CASSRTALFYNEQFF
16	TRBV7-2	TRBJ1-2	-	CASSLGGSGANYGYTF
15	TRBV12-3/TRBV12-4	TRBJ1-4	-	CASSLNSGENEKLFF
13	TRBV20-1	TRBJ2-7	-	CSAREPIKYEQYF
15	TRBV2	TRBJ2-1	TRBD2	CASRGGGPAYNEQFF
16	TRBV28	TRBJ1-5	-	CASSLYGRLLNQPQHF
19	TRBV20-1	TRBJ2-3	TRBD2	CSARDFAGLAGGATDTQYF
15	TRBV19	TRBJ2-3	TRBD2	CASSIGGGFSDTQYF
15	TRBV11-2	TRBJ1-1	-	CASSFNSGVNTEAFF